This T cell receptor beta chain was profiled in a study of T cell responses to AZD1222 COVID-19 vaccine. Broader study findings: There were vaccine-associated CD4 TCRs across spike, dominant at 160-218 and 743-854.

About this clone: Its antigen is undetermined.

The data were produced by immunoSEQ multiplex PCR, yet TCRdb's version contains in-frame clones alone and is incomplete. This table holds approximately 100,000 clones, around 91% found once. The starting material was peripheral blood, obtained on day 0 of AZD1222 vaccination. The clonotype originates from an adult in good health.

CDR3 amino acids: CASRGQGISYEQYF. The CDR3 bases are TGTGCCAGTAGGGGACAGGGGATTAGCTACGAGCAGTACTTC. The chain combines TRBV19 with TRBJ2-7; the match to TRBD1 covers 10 bases. CDR3 length equals 14 residues. V lost 6 bases, J lost 3 bases, and 5 bases stayed unmatched. Germline values: CDR1 LNHDA, CDR2 SQIVND (reference sequence).